This T cell receptor (beta chain) derives from a study of CD8 T cells in Susac syndrome. RNA in amounts of roughly 0.5 to 1 ug was reverse transcribed with random hexamers. TCRdb itself ran the immunoSEQ multiplex PCR reads through MiXCR, one entry per CDR3 protein. The data contain some 450,000 distinct CDR3 sequences, 85% of them singletons. The sequence derives from a human donor with multiple sclerosis. Sequenced sample: CD8+ T cells from PBMCs.

The CDR3 region is CAVGTGGEQYF. The CDR3 DNA follows: TGTGCCGTTGGGACAGGGGGCGAGCAGTACTTC. This rearrangement joins TRBV10-3 to TRBJ2-7, with 11 nucleotides matching TRBD1. In germline, CDR1 is ENHRY, CDR2 SYGVKD. J gave up 6 bases and V 11 bases, and 3 bases lay outside the gene matches. The CDR3 runs 11 residues.